The 4 T cell receptor beta chains reported below all come from one sample, sequenced in a study of regulatory T cells in long-lasting Graves disease. HTBI primers from iRepertoire and Arm-PCR of CDR3 regions yielded the TCR beta libraries. TCRdb processed the multiplex PCR reads anew with MiXCR; each CDR3 protein has one entry. The top ten clones hold 25% to 30% of a sample with 300,000 to 400,000 distinct CDR3 sequences, around 15% of them seen once. Time point in this sample: newly diagnosed GD, antithyroid drugs for less than 3 months. The TCR library was made from RNA that had been extracted from PBMCs in TRIzol. This same sample was also part of a study on T cells in Graves' hyperthyroidism and ophthalmopathy.

The starting material was peripheral blood mononuclear cells (PBMCs), obtained at new diagnosis, from a patient treated with antithyroid drugs. The receptor set was obtained from a man aged 35-49 years with Graves disease.

This clonotype was detected many times. The genes are TRBV2 and TRBJ1-1; D unresolved. Per the germline V gene, CDR1 is SNHLY and CDR2 is FYNNEI. This CDR3 is 13 amino acids long. V was trimmed by 6 bases and J by 0 bases, leaving 8 bases between them. This CDR3 reads CASSVDLNTEAFF. Written as DNA, the CDR3 is TGTGCCAGCAGCGTCGATCTGAACACTGAAGCTTTCTTT. Together with reference TRBV2 and TRBJ1-1, the CDR3 gives the full variable domain: EPEVTQTPSHQVTQMGQEVILRCVPISNHLYFYWYRQILGQKVEFLVSFYNNEISEKSEIFDDQFSVERPDGSNFTLKIRSTKLEDSAMYFCASSVDLNTEAFFGQGTRLTVV.

This chain connects TRBV20-1 to TRBJ1-5; D is unresolved. Trimming pared 4 bases from V and 0 bases from J, leaving 10 bases between. Per the germline V gene, CDR1 is DFQATT and CDR2 is SNEGSKA (reference sequence). CDR3 length: 14 residues. CDR3 amino acids: CSATGPYSNQPQHF. CDR3 sequence (DNA): TGCAGTGCTACCGGGCCTTATAGCAATCAGCCCCAGCATTTT.

At least ten counts were recorded for this clonotype. The chain is built from TRBV9 and TRBJ2-2; D unresolved. Germline lookup yields CDR1 SGDLS and CDR2 YYNGEE. The CDR3 extends over 15 amino acids. V shed 0 bases and J shed 4 bases, with 10 bases lying between them. The CDR3 sequence is CASSVDGSPTGELFF. In DNA, the CDR3 is TGTGCCAGCAGCGTAGATGGCAGTCCCACCGGGGAGCTGTTTTTT.

The rearrangement uses TRBV20-1 and TRBJ2-5; 9 bases fit TRBD2. The CDR3 totals 16 residues. Germline-derived CDR1 and CDR2 are DFQATT and SNEGSKA (reference sequence). The junction had 16 bases not matched to a gene; V was cut back by 6 bases and J by 5 bases. CDR3 protein: CSAPGTSLWSGETQYF. The CDR3 DNA is TGCAGTGCCCCCGGGACTAGCCTTTGGAGTGGGGAGACCCAGTACTTC.